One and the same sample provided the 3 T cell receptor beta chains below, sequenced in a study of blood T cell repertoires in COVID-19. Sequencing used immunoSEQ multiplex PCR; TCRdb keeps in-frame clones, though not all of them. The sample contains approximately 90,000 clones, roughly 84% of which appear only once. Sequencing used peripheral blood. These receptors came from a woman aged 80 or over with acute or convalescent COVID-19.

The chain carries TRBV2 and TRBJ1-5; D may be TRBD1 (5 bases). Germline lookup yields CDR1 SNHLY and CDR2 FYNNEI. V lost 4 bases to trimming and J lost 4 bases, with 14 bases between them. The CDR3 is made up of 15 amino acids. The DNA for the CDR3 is TGTGCCAGCAGTGTTGGAGGGGTAGGGAATCAGCCCCAGCATTTT. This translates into CASSVGGVGNQPQHF.

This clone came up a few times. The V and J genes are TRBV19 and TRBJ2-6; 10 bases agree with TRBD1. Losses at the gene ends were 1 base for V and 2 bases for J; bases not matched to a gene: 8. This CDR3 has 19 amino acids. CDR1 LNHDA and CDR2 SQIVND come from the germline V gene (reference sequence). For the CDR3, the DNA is TGTGCCAGTAGTATAGTCCGGGGGACAGGGGAGGCTGGGGCCAACGTCCTGACTTTC. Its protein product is CASSIVRGTGEAGANVLTF.

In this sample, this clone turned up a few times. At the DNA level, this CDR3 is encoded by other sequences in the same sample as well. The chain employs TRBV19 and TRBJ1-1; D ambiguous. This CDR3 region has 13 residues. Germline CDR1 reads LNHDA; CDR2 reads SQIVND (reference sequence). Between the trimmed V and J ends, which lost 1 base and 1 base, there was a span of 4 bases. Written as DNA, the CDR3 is TGTGCCAGTAGTATAGCCAGGAACACTGAAGCTTTCTTT. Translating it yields CASSIARNTEAFF.